This is a list of T cell receptor beta chains from one sample in a study of T cell responses to AZD1222 COVID-19 vaccine. Data came from immunoSEQ multiplex PCR; TCRdb stores just in-frame clones and leaves some out. The sample has some 120,000 clones; about 85% are singletons. Sample: peripheral blood, taken on day 0 of AZD1222 vaccination. These receptors came from an adult in good health. CDR3s include the opening cysteine and the closing phenylalanine or tryptophan. A D gene is named only where the DNA matches it firmly. Clone size appears in some rows only: once, few, many, or a class for an expanded clone.

TRBV5-8	-	TRBJ2-2	once	TGTGCCAGCAGGAGACAGACGAACACCGGGGAGCTGTTTTTT	CASRRQTNTGELFF
TRBV6-5	TRBD1	TRBJ2-2	-	TGTGCCAGCAGCTACAGGGGGCTGGGCGGGGAGCTGTTTTTT	CASSYRGLGGELFF
TRBV27	TRBD1	TRBJ1-1	once	TGTGCCAGCAGCAGGGGGCGCGGGACTGAAGCTTTCTTT	CASSRGRGTEAFF
TRBV11-3	TRBD1	TRBJ2-5	-	TGTGCCAGCAGCGTAAGGGACAGCCAAGAGACCCAGTACTTC	CASSVRDSQETQYF
TRBV11-3	-	TRBJ1-1	-	TGTGCCAGCAGCTTGGGGGCGGTCACTGAAGCTTTCTTT	CASSLGAVTEAFF
TRBV27	-	TRBJ1-4	-	TGTGCCAGCGGAAGACCTTGGAATGAAAAACTGTTTTTT	CASGRPWNEKLFF
TRBV15	TRBD2	TRBJ2-1	-	TGTGCCACCAGCGGGGGGGTCCTAGCGACCAATGAGCAGTTCTTC	CATSGGVLATNEQFF
TRBV29-1	-	TRBJ2-1	few	TGCAGCGTTGAAGGCAGCGGGCCGACCTACAATGAGCAGTTCTTC	CSVEGSGPTYNEQFF
TRBV2	-	TRBJ1-2	once	TGTGCCAGCAGTGCTTCCCTCAGGGAGGCTCAAAGCTACACCTTC	CASSASLREAQSYTF
TRBV11-3	TRBD1	TRBJ1-2	-	TGTGCCAGCAGCTTCTCCGGACAGGGAAACTATGGCTACACCTTC	CASSFSGQGNYGYTF
TRBV7-9	-	TRBJ2-4	-	TGTGCCAGCAGCTTACCGGGACTTCGGGGGAACATTCAGTACTTC	CASSLPGLRGNIQYF
TRBV7-8	-	TRBJ2-7	-	TGTGCCAGCAGCCCTACTACCTTCTACGAGCAGTACTTC	CASSPTTFYEQYF
TRBV12-3/TRBV12-4	-	TRBJ1-1	once	TGTGCCAGCAGTTTAGAGGGTGAAGCTTTCTTT	CASSLEGEAFF
TRBV4-2	-	TRBJ2-2	once	TGTGCCAGCAGCCAATTCGGGGGAGAGAACACCGGGGAGCTGTTTTTT	CASSQFGGENTGELFF
TRBV6-2/TRBV6-3	-	TRBJ2-1	once	TGTGCCAGCAGTTGGGGGCAGCGCCGGGAGCAGTTCTTC	CASSWGQRREQFF
TRBV24-1	-	TRBJ2-1	few	TGTGCCACCAGTGATCCCCTTAGAGGGTTCGGCCACAATGAGCAGTTCTTC	CATSDPLRGFGHNEQFF
TRBV24-1	-	TRBJ1-2	once	TGTGCCACCAGTGATTTGTTGGGCAGAGGCTACACCTTC	CATSDLLGRGYTF
TRBV20-1	-	TRBJ1-1	-	TGCAGTGCTAGTTCGGACCAATTCGGTGAAGCTTTCTTT	CSASSDQFGEAFF
TRBV19	TRBD2	TRBJ2-7	-	TGTGCCAGTAGTATTATAGCGAGCGGGAGCTACGAGCAGTACTTC	CASSIIASGSYEQYF
TRBV4-1	-	TRBJ2-1	-	TGCGCCAGCAGCCAAGCGGCGGGCCGACCGATTAATGAGCAGTTCTTC	CASSQAAGRPINEQFF
TRBV29-1	-	TRBJ1-5	-	TGCAGCGTCGACGGAGGGGGAAATCAGCCCCAGCATTTT	CSVDGGGNQPQHF
TRBV29-1	-	TRBJ1-5	-	TGCAGCGTTTCGCTTTCAGGGATGGGAAATCAGCCCCAGCATTTT	CSVSLSGMGNQPQHF
TRBV28	-	TRBJ1-3	-	TGTGCCAGCAGGGAAGGGTCTTCTGGAAACACCATATATTTT	CASREGSSGNTIYF
TRBV11-2	TRBD2	TRBJ2-7	-	TGTGCCAGCAGCTCCTTAGAGCGGGGGTTGTACGAGCAGTACTTC	CASSSLERGLYEQYF
TRBV7-9	-	TRBJ2-3	-	TGTGCCAGCAGCTTCGTTGCAGATACGCAGTATTTT	CASSFVADTQYF
TRBV2	TRBD1	TRBJ1-5	-	TGTGCCAGCAGTGGGGACAGGAGGAATCAGCCCCAGCATTTT	CASSGDRRNQPQHF
TRBV24-1	-	TRBJ1-1	-	TGTGCCACCAGTGATCCCCGGGACGTTAGGGGAGCTTTCTTT	CATSDPRDVRGAFF
TRBV7-9	-	TRBJ2-7	few	TGTGCCAGCAGCTTACCCCGGAGCTACGAGCAGTACTTC	CASSLPRSYEQYF